These T cell receptor beta chains were read from a single sample in a study of blood T cells in healthy people across ages. MiXCR, run by TCRdb on the 5' RACE reads, gives a single entry per CDR3 protein. The sample lists about 640,000 distinct CDR3 sequences, about 53% occurring once. The source material was blood. Receptors originate from a man in his fifties or sixties in good health. CDR3s include the opening cysteine and the closing phenylalanine or tryptophan. Fields, in order: clone size, V gene, J gene, D gene, CDR3 DNA, CDR3 protein. D genes are given only for firm matches. Where a row states a size, it is once, few, many or the class of an expanded clone; other rows omit it.

few	TRBV14	TRBJ1-6	.	TGTGCCAGCAGCCAGGACGGAACCGCCCTCCACTTT	CASSQDGTALHF
.	TRBV3-1	TRBJ1-4	.	TGTGCCAGCACGGAAAGCGGAGGCCATAATGAAAAACTGTTTTTT	CASTESGGHNEKLFF
.	TRBV2	TRBJ2-5	.	TGTGCCAGCATTCGGGGCCAGGGGGAGACCCAGTACTTC	CASIRGQGETQYF
.	TRBV20-1	TRBJ1-4	.	TGCAGTGCTAGAGTAGGGGGGAGTGGGGAAAAACTGTTTTTT	CSARVGGSGEKLFF
once	TRBV6-5	TRBJ2-7	.	TGTGCCAGCAGCCCCGACGCGAGCTCCTACGAGCAGTACTTC	CASSPDASSYEQYF
.	TRBV10-3	TRBJ2-7	.	TGTGCCATCAGTGGAGATGCCTACGAGCAGTACTTC	CAISGDAYEQYF
many	TRBV29-1	TRBJ2-6	.	TGCAGCGTTGCCACAATCGGGCTCTCTGGGGCCAACGTCCTGACTTTC	CSVATIGLSGANVLTF
.	TRBV15	TRBJ1-6	.	TGTGCCACCAGCAGAGATTTTAGCTCCTATAATTCACCCCTCCACTTT	CATSRDFSSYNSPLHF
.	TRBV7-2	TRBJ2-7	.	TGTGCCAGCAGCTTAGCGAAGGGATACGAGCAGTACTTC	CASSLAKGYEQYF
.	TRBV4-1	TRBJ1-6	.	TGCGCCAGCAGCCAAGCCTCAACCGGGGGGCCCCTCCACTTT	CASSQASTGGPLHF
.	TRBV6-4	TRBJ2-5	TRBD1	TGTGCCAGCAGCCAGGGACAGGGGCTTCAAGAGACCCAGTACTTC	CASSQGQGLQETQYF
.	TRBV5-1	TRBJ2-4	.	TGCGCCAGCAGCTTGGATCGAGGGATCGTCGCCAAAAACATTCAGTACTTC	CASSLDRGIVAKNIQYF
.	TRBV9	TRBJ2-7	.	TGTGCCAGCAGCGAGGGGGGGGACAGGACCTACGAGCAGTACTTC	CASSEGGDRTYEQYF
few	TRBV20-1	TRBJ2-1	.	TGCAGTGCTAGTCCGCCAGGGCCCTCCTACAATGAGCAGTTCTTC	CSASPPGPSYNEQFF
once	TRBV4-1	TRBJ2-5	TRBD2	TGCGCCAGCAGCCCAGGACAGACTAGCGGGGGGGAAGAGACCCAGTACTTC	CASSPGQTSGGEETQYF
few	TRBV4-1	TRBJ2-1	TRBD2	TGCGCCAGCAGCCAAGGGGTCGGGGGGGCCCAGAATGAGCAGTTCTTC	CASSQGVGGAQNEQFF
.	TRBV6-1	TRBJ2-7	.	TGTGCCAGCAGTGAAGCGGGGGTTTATTACGAGCAGTACTTC	CASSEAGVYYEQYF
.	TRBV20-1	TRBJ2-3	TRBD2	TGCAGTGCTAGACCCCGACTAGCAACCGATACGCAGTATTTT	CSARPRLATDTQYF
.	TRBV4-1	TRBJ2-1	.	TGCGTCAGCAGCCAACGGTGGGGGCTGAATACGGATGAGCAGTTCTTC	CVSSQRWGLNTDEQFF
.	TRBV7-2	TRBJ2-7	TRBD1	TGTGCCAGCAGCTTAGGCCCGGGACAGGGGGAAACCTACGAGCAGTACTTC	CASSLGPGQGETYEQYF
.	TRBV28	TRBJ2-4	.	TGTGCCAGCAGTCCGAGTGGGGGTTCCTACGGGCAGTACTTC	CASSPSGGSYGQYF
.	TRBV6-5	TRBJ1-2	.	TGTGCCAGCAGTTACTCGGCAGGGTGGTACTATGGCTACACCTTC	CASSYSAGWYYGYTF
.	TRBV5-1	TRBJ2-1	TRBD2	TGCGCCAGCAGCGTGGGACTAGCGGGGGGCCTAAGCTCCTACAATGAGCAGTTCTTC	CASSVGLAGGLSSYNEQFF
.	TRBV28	TRBJ1-1	.	TGTGCCAGCAGGGCCCGGGGGGCAAGAGCTTTCTTT	CASRARGARAFF
.	TRBV29-1	TRBJ2-5	.	TGCAGCGCGCGGACCCAGTACCAAGAGACCCAGTACTTC	CSARTQYQETQYF
few	TRBV25-1	TRBJ1-4	.	TGTGCCAGCAGTGAACGGGGCATGTTGGGTGAAAAACTGTTTTTT	CASSERGMLGEKLFF
.	TRBV6-1	TRBJ1-2	TRBD1	TGTGCCAGCAGTGAAATCGGACAGGTCCGGGGTGGCTACACCTTC	CASSEIGQVRGGYTF
few	TRBV27	TRBJ2-5	.	TGTGCCAGCAATCCGGGTCCCGGGAAGACCCAGTACTTC	CASNPGPGKTQYF
.	TRBV5-1	TRBJ2-6	TRBD1	TGCGCCAGCAGCGGGGGACAGGGGGCCAACGTCCTGACTTTC	CASSGGQGANVLTF
.	TRBV11-3	TRBJ2-5	TRBD1	TGTGCCAGCAGCCCCGGGACAGGCCTATACAATGAGCAGTACTTC	CASSPGTGLYNEQYF
.	TRBV12-3/TRBV12-4	TRBJ2-3	.	TGTGCCAGCAGTCTCGGAAGGGGGAGAGCGGATATGCAGTATTTT	CASSLGRGRADMQYF
.	TRBV2	TRBJ2-3	.	TGTGCCAGCAGTGAAGACGTTAGCACAGATACGCAGTATTTT	CASSEDVSTDTQYF
.	TRBV20-1	TRBJ2-1	TRBD1	TGCAGTGCTAGAGACCGGACAGGGCAGAACTACAATGAGCAGTTCTTC	CSARDRTGQNYNEQFF
.	TRBV11-3	TRBJ2-5	.	TGTGCCAGCAGCCAACCTGGGGTGGAGACCCAGTACTTC	CASSQPGVETQYF
once	TRBV18	TRBJ2-7	.	TGTGCCAGCTCACCACGCCGGGATACCTACGAGCAGTACTTC	CASSPRRDTYEQYF
.	TRBV20-1	TRBJ2-7	TRBD2	TGCAGTGCTTTTAGCGGGGGGATCGAGCAGTACTTC	CSAFSGGIEQYF
.	TRBV10-3	TRBJ2-1	TRBD2	TGTGCCATCAGTGAGTCGACAGGGACTAGCGGGGGAAATGAGCAGTTCTTC	CAISESTGTSGGNEQFF
once	TRBV6-5	TRBJ1-5	.	TGTGCCAGCACCACCCGTTTTGATCAGCCCCAGCATTTT	CASTTRFDQPQHF
.	TRBV7-2	TRBJ2-3	.	TGTGCCAGCAGCTTAGGGATAAGGGGCGACACAGATACGCAGTATTTT	CASSLGIRGDTDTQYF
.	TRBV12-3/TRBV12-4	TRBJ2-7	.	TGTGCCAGCAGTTTAAGGGGACCTAACCAGTACTTC	CASSLRGPNQYF
many	TRBV5-1	TRBJ2-5	.	TGCGCCAGCAGCTTCTCAGAGACCCAGTACTTC	CASSFSETQYF
.	TRBV9	TRBJ2-2	.	TGTGCCAGCAGCGTAGGTACTTATACCGGGGAGCTGTTTTTT	CASSVGTYTGELFF